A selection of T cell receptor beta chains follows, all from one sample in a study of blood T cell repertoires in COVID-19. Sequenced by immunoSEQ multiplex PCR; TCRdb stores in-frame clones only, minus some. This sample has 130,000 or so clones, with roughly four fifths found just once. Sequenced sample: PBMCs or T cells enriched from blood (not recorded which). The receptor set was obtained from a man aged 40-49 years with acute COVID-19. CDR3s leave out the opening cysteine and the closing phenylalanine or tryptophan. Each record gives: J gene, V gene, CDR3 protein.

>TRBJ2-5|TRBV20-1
SANGEETQY
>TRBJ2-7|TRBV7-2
ASSLSSGRGYEQY
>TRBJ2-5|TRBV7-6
ASSLRGGVETQY
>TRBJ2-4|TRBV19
ASSALQGTKNIQY
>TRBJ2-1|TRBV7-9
ASSPGAGLAGSSYNEQF
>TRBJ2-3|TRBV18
ASSPREGSTDTQY
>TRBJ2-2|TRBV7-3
ASSRTSGLRDTGELF
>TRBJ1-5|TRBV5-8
ASSLGGVGNQPQH
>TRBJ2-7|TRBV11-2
ASSSSGSEQY
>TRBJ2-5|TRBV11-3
ASSSDYQETQY
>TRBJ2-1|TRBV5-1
ASSLEGAGGYNEQF
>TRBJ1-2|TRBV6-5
ASSMSPGQGNGYT
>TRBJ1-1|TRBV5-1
ASSFGNTEAF
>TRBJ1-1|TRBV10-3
AISESRKNTEAF
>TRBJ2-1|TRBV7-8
ASSLGTSGNEQF
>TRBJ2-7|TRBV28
ASSVAGGGYEQY
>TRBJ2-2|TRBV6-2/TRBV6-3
ASSRPVGELF
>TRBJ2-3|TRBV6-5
ASSYSPGGPNTQY
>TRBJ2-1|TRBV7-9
ASSSGTRRLF
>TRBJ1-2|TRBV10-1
ASSERGDTGTGGYT
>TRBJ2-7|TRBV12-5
ASGSRRGSSYEQY
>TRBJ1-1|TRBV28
ASSVGQGWNTEAF
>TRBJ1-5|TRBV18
ASSLTANQPQH